This TCR beta chain originates from a study of vaccination effects on CD4 cells after COVID-19. Regarding this clone: The antigen is undetermined.

Method: immunoSEQ multiplex PCR; TCRdb's copy keeps in-frame clones and lacks some. Here the sample spans just over 20,000 clones, around 72% being singletons. Ahead of sequencing, the ViraFEST assay grew antigen-specific CD4+ T cells using viral peptide pools. Researchers isolated CD4+ T cells once less than twelve days of culture had elapsed. The study found no prior SARS-CoV-2 infection in the vaccine recipients, who tested negative for nucleocapsid antibodies. With 2 bases removed from V and 5 bases from J, the gap between germline ends came to 9 bases. This CDR3 has 13 amino acids. Germline V gene lookup returns CDR1 SGHTA and CDR2 FQGTGA. Overall study findings and caveats: Only a few convalescent patients and no early post-infection timepoints featured in the study.

This clonotype was sampled from a human donor who received a COVID-19 vaccine. This specimen consisted of CD4+ T cells from PBMCs cultured with HCoV-NL63 spike peptides, obtained before COVID-19 vaccination. The chain uses TRBV7-3 and TRBJ2-5; no clear D gene. The CDR3 reads CASSLWNGETQYF. In DNA form, the CDR3 reads TGTGCCAGCAGCTTATGGAATGGGGAGACCCAGTACTTC.